The 2 T cell receptor beta chains below all came from one sample that was sequenced in a study of cytomegalovirus exposure and HLA in healthy donors (dated by TCRdb to the late 2010s). Receptors were amplified or captured by the immunoSEQ multiplex PCR assay. TCRdb holds this immuneACCESS table with in-frame rearrangements only. Some clones are missing; in checked studies, unresolved V genes explain under half, and the rest has no known cause. The sample data list 120,000 to 150,000 clones, and 87% of these were observed just once. 4.5% to 5.5% of the sample lies in the top ten. Sequenced sample: PBMCs. These receptors were taken from a man between 18 and 29 years old in good health and CMV-seropositive.

The rearrangement uses TRBV5-1 and TRBJ1-3; 7 bases line up with TRBD1. The CDR3 spans 14 residues. Germline V gives CDR1 SGHRS, CDR2 YFSETQ. Trimming took 0 bases from V and 3 from J; bases not matched to a gene: 0. CDR3 DNA sequence: TGCGCCAGCAGCTTGGGACAGGGTGGAAACACCATATATTTT. Protein sequence: CASSLGQGGNTIYF. The full variable domain, its missing parts supplied by reference TRBV5-1 and TRBJ1-3, is KAGVTQTPRYLIKTRGQQVTLSCSPISGHRSVSWYQQTPGQGLQFLFEYFSETQRNKGNFPGRFSGRQFSNSRSEMNVSTLELGDSALYLCASSLGQGGNTIYFGEGSWLTVV.

The chain links TRBV6-1 to TRBJ1-2; TRBD1 agrees at 9 bases. Germline V gene sequence: CDR1 MNHNS, CDR2 SASEGT. The CDR3 has 15 residues. Losses at the gene ends were 6 bases for V and 3 bases for J; bases not matched to a gene: 8. CDR3 DNA sequence: TGTGCCAGCAGGGAAACGACAGGGGGGTACTATGGCTACACCTTC. Its protein is CASRETTGGYYGYTF.